This T cell receptor beta chain was profiled in a study of blood T cell repertoires in COVID-19. Overall study context: COVID-19 samples from acute and convalescent phases originated in the United States, Italy and Spain.

The Seattle patients joined while their infection was active and were tracked longitudinally afterward. CDR1 MNHEY and CDR2 SVGAGI come from the germline V gene. Trimming at V came to 6 bases and at J to 4 bases, leaving 4 bases not matched to a gene. The CDR3 length is 13 residues. Using immunoSEQ multiplex PCR, the repertoire was profiled, and TCRdb retains in-frame clones only, with some absent. The sample holds 390,000 or so clones, 80% to 90% seen once. The chain combines TRBV6-5 with TRBJ1-2, with 8 positions matching TRBD1. This clonotype originated in a woman aged 25 to 39 with COVID-19, enrolled during active disease. Sequencing was carried out using peripheral blood. DNA of the CDR3: TGTGCCAGCAGAAGAGACAGGGGCTATGGCTACACCTTC. This gives the protein CASRRDRGYGYTF.